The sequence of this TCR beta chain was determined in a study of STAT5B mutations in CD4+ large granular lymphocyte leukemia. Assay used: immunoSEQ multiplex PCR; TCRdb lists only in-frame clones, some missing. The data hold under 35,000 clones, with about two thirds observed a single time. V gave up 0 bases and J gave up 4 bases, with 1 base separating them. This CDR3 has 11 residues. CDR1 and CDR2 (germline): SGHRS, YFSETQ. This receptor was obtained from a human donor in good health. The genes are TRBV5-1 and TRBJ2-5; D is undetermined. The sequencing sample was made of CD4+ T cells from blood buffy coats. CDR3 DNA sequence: TGCGCCAGCAGCTTGGCAGAGACCCAGTACTTC. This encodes CASSLAETQYF.